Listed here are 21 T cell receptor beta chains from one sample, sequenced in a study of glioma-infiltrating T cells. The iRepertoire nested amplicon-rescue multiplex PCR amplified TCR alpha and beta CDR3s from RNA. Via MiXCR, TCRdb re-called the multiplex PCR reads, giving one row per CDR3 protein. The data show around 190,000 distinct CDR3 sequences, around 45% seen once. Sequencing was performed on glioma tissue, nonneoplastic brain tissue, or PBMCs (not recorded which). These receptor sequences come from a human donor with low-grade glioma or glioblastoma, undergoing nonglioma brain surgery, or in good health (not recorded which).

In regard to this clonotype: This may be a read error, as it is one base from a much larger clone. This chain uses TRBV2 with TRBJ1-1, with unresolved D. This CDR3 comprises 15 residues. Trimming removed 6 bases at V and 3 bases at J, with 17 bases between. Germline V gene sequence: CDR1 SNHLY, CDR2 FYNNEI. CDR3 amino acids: CASSQDSNHYTEAFF. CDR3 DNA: TGTGCCAGCAGCCAGGATTCAAACCATTACACTGAAGCTTTCTTT.

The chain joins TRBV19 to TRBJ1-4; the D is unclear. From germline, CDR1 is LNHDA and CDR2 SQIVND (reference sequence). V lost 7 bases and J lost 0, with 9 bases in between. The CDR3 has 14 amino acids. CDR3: CASTTVATNEKLFF. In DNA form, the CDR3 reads TGTGCCAGTACCACGGTTGCAACTAATGAAAAACTGTTTTTT.

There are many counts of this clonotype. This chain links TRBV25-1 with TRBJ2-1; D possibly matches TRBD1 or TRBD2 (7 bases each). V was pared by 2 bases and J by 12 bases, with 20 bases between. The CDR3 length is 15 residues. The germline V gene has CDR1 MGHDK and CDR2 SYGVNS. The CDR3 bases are TGTGCCAGCAGTGAAGTCGCAGGGGGGGGCGGGGGGCAGTTCTTC. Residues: CASSEVAGGGGGQFF.

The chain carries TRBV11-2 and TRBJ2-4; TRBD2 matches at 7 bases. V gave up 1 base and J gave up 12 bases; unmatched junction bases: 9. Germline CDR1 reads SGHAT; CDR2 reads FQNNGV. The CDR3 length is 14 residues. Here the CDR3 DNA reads TGTGCCAGCAGCTTAGGAAGGACTAGAGGCACTCAGTACTTC. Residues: CASSLGRTRGTQYF.

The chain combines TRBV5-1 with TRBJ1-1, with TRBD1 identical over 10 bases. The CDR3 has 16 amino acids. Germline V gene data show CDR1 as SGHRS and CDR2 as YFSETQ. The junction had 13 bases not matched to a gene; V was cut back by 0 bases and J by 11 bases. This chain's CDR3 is CASSLALRSTGGEAFF. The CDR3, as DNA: TGCGCCAGCAGCTTGGCACTAAGATCGACAGGGGGCGAGGCTTTCTTT.

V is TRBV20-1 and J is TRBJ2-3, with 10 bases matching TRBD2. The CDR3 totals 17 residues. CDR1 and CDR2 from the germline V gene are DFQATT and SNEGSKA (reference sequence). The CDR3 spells CNSPDREREGRTDTQYF. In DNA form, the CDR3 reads TGCAATTCCCCTGATAGAGAGCGGGAGGGCCGAACAGATACGCAGTATTTT.

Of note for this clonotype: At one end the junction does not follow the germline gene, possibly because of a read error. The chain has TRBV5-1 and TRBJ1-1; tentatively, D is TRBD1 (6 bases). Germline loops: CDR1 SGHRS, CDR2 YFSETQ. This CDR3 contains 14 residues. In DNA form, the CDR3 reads TGCGCCAGCAGCTATACAGGGATGAACACTGAAGCTTCCTTT. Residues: CASSYTGMNTEASF.

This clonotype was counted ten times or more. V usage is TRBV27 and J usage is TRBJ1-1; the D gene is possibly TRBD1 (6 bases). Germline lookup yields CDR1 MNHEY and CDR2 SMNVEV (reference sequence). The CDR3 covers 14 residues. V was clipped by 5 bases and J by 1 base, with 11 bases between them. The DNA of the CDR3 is TGTGCCAGCAGTGAGTACAGGGAGAACACTGAAGCTTTCTTT. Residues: CASSEYRENTEAFF.

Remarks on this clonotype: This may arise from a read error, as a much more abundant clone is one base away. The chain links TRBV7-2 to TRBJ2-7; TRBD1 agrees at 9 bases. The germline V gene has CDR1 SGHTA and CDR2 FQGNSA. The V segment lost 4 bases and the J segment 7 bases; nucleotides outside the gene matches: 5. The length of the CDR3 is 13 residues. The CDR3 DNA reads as TGTGCCAGCAGCTGGGAGACAGGGGGGGAGCAGTACTTC. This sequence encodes CASSWETGGEQYF.

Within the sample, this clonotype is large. The CDR3 loop is CATSRDRRGNEQFF. CDR3 in DNA: TGTGCCACCAGCAGAGATCGCAGGGGCAATGAGCAGTTCTTC. The chain recombines TRBV15 with TRBJ2-1; TRBD1 is a possible D gene (6 bases). V lost 0 bases to trimming and J lost 6 bases, with 9 bases between them. The V gene's germline CDR1 is LNHNV and CDR2 YYDKDF (reference sequence). The CDR3 spans 14 residues.

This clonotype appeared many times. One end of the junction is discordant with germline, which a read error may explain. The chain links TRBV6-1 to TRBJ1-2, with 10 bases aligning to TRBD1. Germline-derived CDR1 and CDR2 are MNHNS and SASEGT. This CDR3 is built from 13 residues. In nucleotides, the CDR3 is TGTGCCATCAGTGGGACAGGGGCGGATGGCTACACCTTC. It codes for CAISGTGADGYTF.

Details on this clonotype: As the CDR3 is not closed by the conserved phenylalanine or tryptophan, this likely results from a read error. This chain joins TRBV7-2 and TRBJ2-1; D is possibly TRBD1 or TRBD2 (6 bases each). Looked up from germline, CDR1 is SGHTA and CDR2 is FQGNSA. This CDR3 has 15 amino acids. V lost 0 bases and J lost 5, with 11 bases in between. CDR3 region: CASSLAGGDHNEQFL. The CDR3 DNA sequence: TGTGCCAGCAGCTTAGCGGGGGGCGACCACAATGAGCAGTTCCTC.

DNA for the CDR3: TGTGCCAGCAGCTTGACAGGGGCCAATCAGCCCCAGCATTTT. This encodes CASSLTGANQPQHF. The chain carries TRBV5-4 and TRBJ1-5, with TRBD1 matching over 7 bases. The CDR3 is made up of 14 amino acids. Losses at the gene ends were 1 base for V and 3 bases for J; bases not matched to a gene: 1. Germline loops: CDR1 SGHNT, CDR2 YYREEE (reference sequence).

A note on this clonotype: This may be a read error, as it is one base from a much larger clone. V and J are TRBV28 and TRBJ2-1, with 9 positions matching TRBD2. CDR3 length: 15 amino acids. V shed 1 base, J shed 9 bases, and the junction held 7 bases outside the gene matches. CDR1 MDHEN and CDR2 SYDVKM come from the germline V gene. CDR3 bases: TGTGCCAGCAGTTTATCGCGGGAGGGCAATAGTGAGCAGTTCTTC. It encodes CASSLSREGNSEQFF.

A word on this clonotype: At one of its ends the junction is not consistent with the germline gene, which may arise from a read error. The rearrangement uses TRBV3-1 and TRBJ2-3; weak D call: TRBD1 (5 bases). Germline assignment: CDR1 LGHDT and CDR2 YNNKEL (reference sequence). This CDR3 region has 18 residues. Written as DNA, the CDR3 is TGTGCCAGCAGACAAGGGGAAGGCGCTATCGAAGAATGGGATACGCAGTATTTT. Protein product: CASRQGEGAIEEWDTQYF.

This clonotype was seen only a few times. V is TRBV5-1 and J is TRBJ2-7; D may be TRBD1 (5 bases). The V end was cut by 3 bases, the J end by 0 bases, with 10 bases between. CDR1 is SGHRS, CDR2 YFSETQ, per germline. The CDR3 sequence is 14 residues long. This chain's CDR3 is CASSSTANSYEQYF. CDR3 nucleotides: TGCGCCAGCAGCTCGACAGCTAACTCCTACGAGCAGTACTTC.

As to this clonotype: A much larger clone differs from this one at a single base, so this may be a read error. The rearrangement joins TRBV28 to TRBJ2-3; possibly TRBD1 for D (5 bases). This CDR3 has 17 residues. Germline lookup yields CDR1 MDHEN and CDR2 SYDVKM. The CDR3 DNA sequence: TGTGCCAGCAGTTTAGCTTCCTGGGGATCGAGCACAGGTACGCAGTATTTT. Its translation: CASSLASWGSSTGTQYF.

CDR3 loop: CASSISGTIIQPQHF. Here the CDR3 DNA reads TGTGCCAGTAGTATATCCGGGACAATTATCCAGCCCCAGCATTTT. The chain is built from TRBV19 and TRBJ1-5; a weak D match, TRBD1 (6 bases). This CDR3 is built from 15 residues. The V and J ends lost 2 bases and 7 bases respectively, with 15 bases between them. Germline V gives CDR1 LNHDA, CDR2 SQIVND (reference sequence).

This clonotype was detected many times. The CDR3 sequence is CASSKQGGRTEAFF. The CDR3 DNA reads TGTGCCAGCAGCAAACAGGGGGGTAGAACTGAAGCTTTCTTT. The rearrangement uses TRBV3-1 and TRBJ1-1, with 8 bases identical to TRBD1. The V and J ends lost 5 bases and 5 bases, in that order; junction bases with no gene match: 7. This CDR3 contains 14 residues. Germline CDR1 is LGHDT and CDR2 is YNNKEL (reference sequence).

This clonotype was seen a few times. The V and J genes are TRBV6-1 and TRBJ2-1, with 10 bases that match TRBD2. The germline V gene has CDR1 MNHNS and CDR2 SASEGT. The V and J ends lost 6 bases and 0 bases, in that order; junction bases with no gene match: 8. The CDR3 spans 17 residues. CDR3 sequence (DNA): TGTGCCAGCAGGCGCTCTAGCGGGGGCAGCTCCTACAATGAGCAGTTCTTC. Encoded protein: CASRRSSGGSSYNEQFF.

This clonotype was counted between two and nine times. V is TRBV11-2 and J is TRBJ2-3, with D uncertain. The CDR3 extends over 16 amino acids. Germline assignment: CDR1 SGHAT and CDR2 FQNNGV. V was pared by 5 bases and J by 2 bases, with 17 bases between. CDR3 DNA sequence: TGTGCCAGCAGCCCGAGCGTCAGTTCCATCACAGATACGCAGTATTTT. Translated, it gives CASSPSVSSITDTQYF. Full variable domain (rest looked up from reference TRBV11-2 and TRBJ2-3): EAGVAQSPRYKIIEKRQSVAFWCNPISGHATLYWYQQILGQGPKLLIQFQNNGVVDDSQLPKDRFSAERLKGVDSTLKIQPAKLEDSAVYLCASSPSVSSITDTQYFGPGTRLTVL.